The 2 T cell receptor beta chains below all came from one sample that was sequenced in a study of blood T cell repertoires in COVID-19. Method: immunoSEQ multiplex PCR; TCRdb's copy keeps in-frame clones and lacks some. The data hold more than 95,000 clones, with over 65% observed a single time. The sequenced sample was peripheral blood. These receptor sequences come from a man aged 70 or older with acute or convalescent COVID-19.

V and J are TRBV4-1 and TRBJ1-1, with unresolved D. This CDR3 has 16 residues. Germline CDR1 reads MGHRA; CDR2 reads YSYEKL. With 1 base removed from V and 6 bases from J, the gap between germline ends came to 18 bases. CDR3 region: CASSQVGTGMIAEAFF. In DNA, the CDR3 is TGCGCCAGCAGCCAAGTGGGTACGGGAATGATTGCTGAAGCTTTCTTT.

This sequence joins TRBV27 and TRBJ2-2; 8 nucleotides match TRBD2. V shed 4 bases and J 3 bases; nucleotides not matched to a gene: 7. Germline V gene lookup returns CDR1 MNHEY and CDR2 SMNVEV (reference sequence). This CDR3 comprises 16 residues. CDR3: CASSSPAGVDTGELFF. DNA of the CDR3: TGTGCCAGCAGTTCACCAGCGGGAGTGGACACCGGGGAGCTGTTTTTT.